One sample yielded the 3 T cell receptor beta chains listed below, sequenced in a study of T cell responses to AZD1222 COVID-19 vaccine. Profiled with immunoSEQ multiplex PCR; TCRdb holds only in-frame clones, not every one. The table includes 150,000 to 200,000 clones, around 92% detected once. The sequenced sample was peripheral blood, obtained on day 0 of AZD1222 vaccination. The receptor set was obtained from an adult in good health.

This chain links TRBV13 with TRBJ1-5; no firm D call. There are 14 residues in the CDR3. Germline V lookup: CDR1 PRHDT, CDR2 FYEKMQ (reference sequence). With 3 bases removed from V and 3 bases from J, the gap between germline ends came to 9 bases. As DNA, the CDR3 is TGTGCCAGCAGCTTTGGGGAGGTCAATCAGCCCCAGCATTTT. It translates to CASSFGEVNQPQHF.

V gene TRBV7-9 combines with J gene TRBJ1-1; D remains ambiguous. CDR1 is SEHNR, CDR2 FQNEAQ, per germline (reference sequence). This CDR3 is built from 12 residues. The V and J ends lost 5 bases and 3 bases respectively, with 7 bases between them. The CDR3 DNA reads TGTGCCAGCAGCCGCGTCGACACTGAAGCTTTCTTT. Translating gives CASSRVDTEAFF.

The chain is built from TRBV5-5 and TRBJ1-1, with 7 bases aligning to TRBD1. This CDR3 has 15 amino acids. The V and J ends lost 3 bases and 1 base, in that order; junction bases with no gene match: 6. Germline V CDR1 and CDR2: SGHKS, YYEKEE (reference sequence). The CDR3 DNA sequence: TGTGCCAGCAGCTCGGCTGGACAGGAGAACACTGAAGCTTTCTTT. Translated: CASSSAGQENTEAFF. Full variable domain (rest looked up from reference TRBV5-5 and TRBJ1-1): DAGVTQSPTHLIKTRGQQVTLRCSPISGHKSVSWYQQVLGQGPQFIFQYYEKEERGRGNFPDRFSARQFPNYSSELNVNALLLGDSALYLCASSSAGQENTEAFFGQGTRLTVV.